This TCR beta chain is from a study of CD8+CD57+ T cells in acquired aplastic anemia. The CDR3 runs to 12 residues. Trimming shortened V by 5 bases and J by 0 bases, and 8 bases separated the two germline ends. CDR1 is SQVTM and CDR2 is ANQGSEA in the germline V gene. An expansion of CD8+CD57+ cells by flow cytometry had been shown in patients chosen for sequencing. Researchers used genomic DNA as the template to profile TCR beta VDJ and CDR3. TCRdb ran MiXCR on the reads and lists one entry per CDR3 protein. The sample includes under 350,000 distinct CDR3 sequences, 45% to 65% of them seen just once.

Sequences were obtained from sorted CD4+, CD8+, or CD8+CD57+ T cells (not recorded which) from PBMCs. This receptor was obtained from a human donor with aplastic anemia. The chain couples TRBV29-1 to TRBJ2-7; D is ambiguous. CDR3 coding DNA: TGCAGCGTTTCCTCGAGCTCCTACGAGCAGTACTTC. Translation: CSVSSSSYEQYF.